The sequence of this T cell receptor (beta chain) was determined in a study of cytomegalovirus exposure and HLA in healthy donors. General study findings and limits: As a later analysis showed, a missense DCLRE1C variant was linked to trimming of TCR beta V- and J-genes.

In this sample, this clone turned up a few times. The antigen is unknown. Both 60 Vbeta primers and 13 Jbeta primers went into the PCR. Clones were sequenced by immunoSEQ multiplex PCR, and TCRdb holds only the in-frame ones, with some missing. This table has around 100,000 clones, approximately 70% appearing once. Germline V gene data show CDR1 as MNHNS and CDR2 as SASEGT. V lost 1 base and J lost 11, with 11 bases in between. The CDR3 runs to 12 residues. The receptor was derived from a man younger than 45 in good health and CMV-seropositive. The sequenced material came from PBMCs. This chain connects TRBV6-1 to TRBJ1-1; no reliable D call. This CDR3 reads CASSEVELFAFF. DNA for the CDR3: TGTGCCAGCAGTGAAGTGGAGTTATTTGCTTTCTTT.